This TCR beta chain was identified in a study of beta chain features in type 1 diabetes. Expressed TCRB transcripts were sequenced because the isolated RNA had all been reverse transcribed beforehand. TCRdb's table, derived via immunoSEQ multiplex PCR, lists solely in-frame clones and lacks some. Here the sample spans about 150,000 clones, around 13% being singletons. This clone was seen more than once but under ten times. Its antigen is currently unknown. Study findings and constraints: In all four CD4+ subsets, TCRB CDR3 length was significantly, moderately reduced in type 1 diabetes. Patients' naive, central memory and regulatory TCRB repertoires appeared more alike than those of healthy donors.

The sequencing input was central memory CD4+ T cells from blood. This receptor was taken from a man younger than 35 with type 1 diabetes.

The CDR3 reads CASIGQGITEAFF. CDR3 DNA: TGTGCCAGCATCGGACAGGGAATCACTGAAGCTTTCTTT. The chain combines TRBV25-1 with TRBJ1-1; 8 positions match TRBD1. CDR1 and CDR2 (germline): MGHDK, SYGVNS. V shed 7 bases and J 4 bases; nucleotides not matched to a gene: 5. The CDR3 has 13 amino acids.